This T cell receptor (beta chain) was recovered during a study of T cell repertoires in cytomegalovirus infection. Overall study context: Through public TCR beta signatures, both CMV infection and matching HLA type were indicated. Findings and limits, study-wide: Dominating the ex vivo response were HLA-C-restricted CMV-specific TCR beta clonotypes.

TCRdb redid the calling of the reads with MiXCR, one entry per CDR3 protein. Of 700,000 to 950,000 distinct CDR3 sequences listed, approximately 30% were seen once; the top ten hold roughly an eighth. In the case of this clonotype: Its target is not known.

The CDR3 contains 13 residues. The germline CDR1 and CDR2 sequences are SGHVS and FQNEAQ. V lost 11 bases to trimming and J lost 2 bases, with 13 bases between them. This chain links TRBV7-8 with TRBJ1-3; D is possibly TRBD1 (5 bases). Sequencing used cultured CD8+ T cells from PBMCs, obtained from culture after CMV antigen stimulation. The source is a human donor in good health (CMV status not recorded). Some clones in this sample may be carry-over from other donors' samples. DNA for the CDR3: TGTGCCTCCCTCGGGGCTCCTGGAAACACCATATATTTT. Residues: CASLGAPGNTIYF.